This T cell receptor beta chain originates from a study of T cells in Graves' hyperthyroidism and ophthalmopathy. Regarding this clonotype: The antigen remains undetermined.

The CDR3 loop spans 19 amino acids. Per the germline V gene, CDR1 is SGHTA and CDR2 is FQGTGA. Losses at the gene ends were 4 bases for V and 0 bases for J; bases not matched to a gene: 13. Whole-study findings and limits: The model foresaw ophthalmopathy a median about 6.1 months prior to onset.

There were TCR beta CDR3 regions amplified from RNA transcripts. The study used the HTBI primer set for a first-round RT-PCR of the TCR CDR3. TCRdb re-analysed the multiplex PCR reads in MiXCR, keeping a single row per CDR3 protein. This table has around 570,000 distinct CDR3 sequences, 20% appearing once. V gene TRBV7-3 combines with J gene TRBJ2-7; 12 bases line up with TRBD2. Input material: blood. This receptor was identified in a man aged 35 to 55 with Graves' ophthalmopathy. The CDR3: CASSSRTSGADSGSYEQYF. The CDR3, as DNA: TGTGCCAGCAGCTCCCGGACTAGCGGGGCCGACTCGGGCTCCTACGAGCAGTACTTC.